Listed below are T cell receptor beta chains from one sample, sequenced in a study of monozygotic twins with inflammatory bowel disease. TCRdb derives one entry per CDR3 protein from the 5' RACE reads, leaving out DNA. Here the sample table reports approximately 400,000 distinct CDR3 sequences. The sample consisted of blood. These receptors came from a human donor with ulcerative colitis or Crohn's disease, or a healthy co-twin of an affected twin (not recorded which). Both conserved end residues are part of each CDR3.

TRBJ2-7 | TRBV12-5 | 11 | CASGVFYEQYF
TRBJ2-7 | TRBV7-2 | 13 | CASSLKRGTEQYF
TRBJ2-2 | TRBV7-8 | 15 | CASSFVRVDNGELFF
TRBJ2-3 | TRBV3-1 | 17 | CASSQGGSGGAKDTQYF
TRBJ2-1 | TRBV5-1 | 11 | CASSFGTEQFF
TRBJ2-5 | TRBV2 | 15 | CASSVRADKGETQYF
TRBJ2-3 | TRBV11-2 | 16 | CASSSGLAGGEDTQYF
TRBJ1-2 | TRBV3-1 | 16 | CASSQVRSGGNYGYTF
TRBJ1-2 | TRBV5-1 | 15 | CASSYSRDRGQGYTF
TRBJ2-1 | TRBV7-6 | 14 | CASSLEARDNEQFF
TRBJ2-7 | TRBV2 | 17 | CASSAEIESSAIYEQYF
TRBJ2-1 | TRBV4-3 | 15 | CASSLQGATYNEQFF
TRBJ1-1 | TRBV14 | 15 | CASSQPQLMDTEAFF
TRBJ1-2 | TRBV12-3/TRBV12-4 | 16 | CASSSLLGSADYGYTF